The 10 T cell receptor beta chains listed next were all sequenced from one sample in a study of T cells in Graves' hyperthyroidism and ophthalmopathy. Amplified TCR beta CDR3 regions derived from RNA transcripts. The study used the HTBI primer set for a first-round RT-PCR of the TCR CDR3. One entry per CDR3 protein results from TCRdb running MiXCR on the multiplex PCR reads. The table includes 550,000 to 700,000 distinct CDR3 sequences, 35% to 55% detected once. Sequencing was carried out using peripheral blood or thyroid tissue (not recorded which). These receptors were obtained from an adult woman with Graves' disease, either hyperthyroidism or ophthalmopathy (not recorded which).

This clonotype has a single count. For the CDR3, the DNA is TGCAGCGTTGCTACAGGGGACTATGGCTACACCTTC. Translation: CSVATGDYGYTF. V gene TRBV29-1 combines with J gene TRBJ1-2, with 7 bases fitting TRBD1. The CDR3 consists of 12 residues. The germline V gene encodes CDR1 SQVTM and CDR2 ANQGSEA. Trimming removed 4 bases from V and 3 bases from J; junction bases left unmatched: 2.

This clonotype was counted ten times or more. The gene calls are TRBV20-1 and TRBJ2-5, with 7 bases aligning to TRBD2. Trimming removed 1 base from V and 5 bases from J; junction bases left unmatched: 10. Germline V gene data show CDR1 as DFQATT and CDR2 as SNEGSKA (reference sequence). The CDR3 has 15 residues. CDR3 protein: CSARASAGGYETQYF. For the CDR3, the DNA is TGCAGTGCTAGAGCTAGCGCCGGGGGGTATGAGACCCAGTACTTC.

This chain links TRBV6-6 with TRBJ1-6; D may be TRBD1 (5 bases). Trimming took 5 bases from V and 3 from J, leaving 14 bases between them. Germline V gene sequence: CDR1 MNHNY, CDR2 SVGAGI (reference sequence). The CDR3 spans 16 residues. This CDR3 is CASSVSSGRYNSPLHF. The CDR3 DNA follows: TGTGCCAGCAGTGTGAGTTCAGGGCGCTATAATTCACCCCTCCACTTT.

This clonotype was recorded at least ten times. The genes are TRBV2 and TRBJ1-5; 8 positions agree with TRBD1. Unmatched junction bases numbered 1, after V lost 3 bases and J lost 6 bases. CDR1 and CDR2 (germline): SNHLY, FYNNEI. The CDR3 has 13 residues. DNA of the CDR3: TGTGCCAGCAGTGACAGGGGGCTTCAGCCCCAGCATTTT. This codes for CASSDRGLQPQHF.

The genes are TRBV7-2 and TRBJ2-6, with 7 positions matching TRBD2. Trimming took 4 bases from V and 3 from J; bases not matched to a gene: 3. The CDR3 is 15 amino acids. Germline CDR1 and CDR2: SGHTA and FQGNSA. The CDR3 here is CASSYWGGGANVLTF. The DNA of the CDR3 is TGTGCCAGCAGCTATTGGGGGGGTGGGGCCAACGTCCTGACTTTC.

The V gene is TRBV2, the J gene TRBJ2-7; TRBD2 agrees at 11 bases. Germline CDR1 SNHLY, CDR2 FYNNEI. The CDR3 has 16 amino acids. V dropped 4 bases and J dropped 1; count of bases not matched to a gene: 6. CDR3 region: CASSVGLAGGSYEQYF. CDR3 DNA: TGTGCCAGCAGTGTAGGGCTAGCGGGAGGTTCCTACGAGCAGTACTTC. The full variable domain, in which reference TRBV2 and TRBJ2-7 provide the parts outside the CDR3, is EPEVTQTPSHQVTQMGQEVILRCVPISNHLYFYWYRQILGQKVEFLVSFYNNEISEKSEIFDDQFSVERPDGSNFTLKIRSTKLEDSAMYFCASSVGLAGGSYEQYFGPGTRLTVT.

V gene TRBV20-1 combines with J gene TRBJ1-6; a possible D gene is TRBD1 (5 bases). V lost 3 bases and J lost 10, with 10 bases in between. Per the germline V gene, CDR1 is DFQATT and CDR2 is SNEGSKA (reference sequence). The CDR3 is made up of 12 amino acids. The CDR3 is CSASTGVSPLHF. As DNA, the CDR3 is TGCAGTGCTAGCACGGGGGTATCACCCCTCCACTTT.

V gene TRBV7-9 combines with J gene TRBJ2-5, with D possibly TRBD1 on 6 matching bases. CDR1 and CDR2 from the germline V gene are SEHNR and FQNEAQ (reference sequence). The CDR3 has 14 residues. V lost 5 bases and J 7 bases, leaving 17 bases between the germline ends. This CDR3 reads CASSRPGAVGTQYF. The CDR3 region has the DNA TGTGCCAGCAGCCGACCAGGGGCTGTCGGGACCCAGTACTTC.

This clonotype was detected only a few times. A much larger clonotype is one base distant, so this may be a read error. The V call is TRBV14, the J call TRBJ2-2, with D perhaps TRBD2 (6 bases). CDR1 is SGHDN, CDR2 FVKESK, per germline. This CDR3 is 16 amino acids long. CDR3 residues: CAGSQDERVYTGELFF. CDR3 nucleotides: TGTGCCGGCAGCCAAGACGAGCGGGTTTACACCGGGGAGCTGTTTTTT.

In this sample, this clonotype turned up many times. For the CDR3, the DNA is TGTGCCAGCAGTTATCGACAGGGTCGGACCTTC. It codes for CASSYRQGRTF. The rearrangement uses TRBV28 and TRBJ1-2; 7 bases line up with TRBD1. The CDR3 length is 11 residues. The V gene's germline CDR1 is MDHEN and CDR2 SYDVKM. The V and J ends lost 4 bases and 14 bases, in that order; junction bases with no gene match: 7.